The T cell receptor beta chain under discussion was sequenced for a study of blood T cell repertoires in COVID-19. The overall study: Collection of acute and convalescent COVID-19 samples took place in the United States, Italy and Spain. T cells, B-cell-depleted T cells, or PBMCs supplied cDNA or gDNA.

The V segment lost 6 bases and the J segment 2 bases; nucleotides outside the gene matches: 16. This CDR3 comprises 19 residues. Germline V lookup: CDR1 MNHEY, CDR2 SMNVEV (reference sequence). Only in-frame clones appear in the TCRdb table, and some are missing; sequencing was by immunoSEQ multiplex PCR. The sample consists of around 200,000 clones, 80% to 90% of them appearing once. This chain uses TRBV27 with TRBJ1-2; 12 bases are shared with TRBD1. The specimen sequenced was peripheral blood. The clonotype was recovered from a man aged 40-50 years with acute or convalescent COVID-19. CDR3 protein: CASRQSSGTGGIRNYGYTF. DNA for the CDR3: TGTGCCAGCAGACAAAGCTCCGGGACAGGGGGCATCAGGAACTATGGCTACACCTTC.